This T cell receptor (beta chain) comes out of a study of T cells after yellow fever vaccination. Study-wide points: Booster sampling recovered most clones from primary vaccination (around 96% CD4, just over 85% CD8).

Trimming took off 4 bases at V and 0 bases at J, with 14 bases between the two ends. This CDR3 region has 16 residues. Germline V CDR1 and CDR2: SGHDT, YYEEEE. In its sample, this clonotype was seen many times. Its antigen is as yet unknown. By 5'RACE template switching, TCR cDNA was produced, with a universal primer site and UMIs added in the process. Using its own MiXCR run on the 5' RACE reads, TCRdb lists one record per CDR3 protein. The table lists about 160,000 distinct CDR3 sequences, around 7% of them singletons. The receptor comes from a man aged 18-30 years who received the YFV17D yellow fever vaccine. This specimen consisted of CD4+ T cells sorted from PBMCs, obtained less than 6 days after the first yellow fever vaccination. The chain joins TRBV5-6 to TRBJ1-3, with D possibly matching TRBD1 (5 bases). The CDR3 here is CASSAGYFPSGNTIYF. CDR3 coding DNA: TGTGCCAGCAGCGCAGGGTATTTCCCCTCTGGAAACACCATATATTTT.